What follows are 22 T cell receptor beta chains derived from one specimen sequenced in a study of control samples from healthy donors and cancer patients. Libraries were prepared by immunoSEQ multiplex PCR; TCRdb keeps only in-frame clonotypes and omits some of them. The table lists tens of thousands of clones, approximately 89% of them singletons. Sequenced sample: blood. Receptors were obtained from a man aged 50-60 years in good health.

The chain joins TRBV6-2 or TRBV6-3 to TRBJ1-4; D might be TRBD1 (5 bases). Germline CDR1 MNHEY, CDR2 SVGEGT. V was clipped by 5 bases and J by 10 bases, with 11 bases between them. The length of the CDR3 is 12 residues. CDR3 sequence: CASSLGGGKLFF. CDR3 nucleotides: TGTGCCAGCAGTCTGGGGGGGGGAAAACTGTTTTTT.

This chain links TRBV6-5 with TRBJ1-5; D unresolved. V gave up 5 bases and J gave up 5 bases, with 10 bases separating them. The CDR3 is 13 amino acids. CDR1 and CDR2 (germline): MNHEY, SVGAGI. The CDR3 sequence: CASSPRDYQPQHF. Written as DNA, the CDR3 is TGTGCCAGCAGTCCCCGGGATTATCAGCCCCAGCATTTT.

The chain carries TRBV9 and TRBJ2-3; TRBD2 matches 9 bases. The V gene's germline CDR1 is SGDLS and CDR2 YYNGEE. The CDR3 is 17 residues long. The trim removed 0 bases at V and 3 bases at J, leaving 8 bases unmatched. Here the CDR3 DNA reads TGTGCCAGCAGCGTAGTGGCGGGGGGGCCGACGACAGATACGCAGTATTTT. It translates to CASSVVAGGPTTDTQYF.

This chain joins TRBV12-5 and TRBJ1-2; TRBD1 matches at 8 bases. The CDR3 contains 15 residues. CDR1 and CDR2 (germline): LGHNT, FRNRAP. V was clipped by 7 bases and J by 3 bases; unmatched bases: 10. This CDR3 reads CASVFGAGGYYGYTF. The CDR3 nucleotides are TGTGCTAGTGTGTTCGGTGCAGGGGGCTACTATGGCTACACCTTC.

The rearrangement joins TRBV15 to TRBJ2-7, with TRBD1 identical over 10 bases. Germline CDR1 reads LNHNV; CDR2 reads YYDKDF (reference sequence). V was clipped by 1 base and J by 4 bases; unmatched bases: 1. This CDR3 contains 14 residues. The CDR3 sequence is CATSRGQGAYEQYF. The CDR3 region has the DNA TGTGCCACCAGCAGAGGACAGGGGGCTTACGAGCAGTACTTC.

This chain links TRBV3-1 (or the pseudogene TRBV3-2) with TRBJ1-1, with a possible D match to TRBD1 (5 bases). The CDR3 covers 14 residues. The germline gives CDR1 LGHDT, CDR2 YNNKEL (reference sequence). V lost 4 bases and J lost 7, with 16 bases in between. The CDR3, as DNA: TGTGCCAGCAGCCCCCTTATCGACAGAGGTGAAGCTTTCTTT. Translation: CASSPLIDRGEAFF.

V is TRBV7-2 and J is TRBJ2-7, with 8 positions matching TRBD2. Per germline, CDR1 SGHTA and CDR2 FQGNSA. The CDR3 spans 13 residues. J was trimmed by 4 bases and V by 4 bases; bases with no gene match: 3. CDR3 in amino acids: CASSSTSGYEQYF. In nucleotides, the CDR3 is TGTGCCAGCAGCTCTACTAGCGGATACGAGCAGTACTTC.

This chain joins TRBV10-3 and TRBJ1-5; D remains ambiguous. The CDR3 is made up of 14 amino acids. In germline, CDR1 is ENHRY, CDR2 SYGVKD. V was pared by 2 bases and J by 4 bases, with 9 bases between. The CDR3 reads CAISENGNNQPQHF. CDR3 nucleotide sequence: TGTGCCATCAGTGAGAACGGTAATAATCAGCCCCAGCATTTT.

The chain's CDR3 is CASSFHMDGDYGYTF. DNA of the CDR3: TGTGCCAGCAGCTTTCACATGGACGGAGACTATGGCTACACCTTC. The V gene is TRBV5-8, the J gene TRBJ1-2, with D hard to call. The CDR3 totals 15 residues. The germline V gene has CDR1 SGHTS and CDR2 YDEGEE. Trimming pared 2 bases from V and 3 bases from J, leaving 14 bases between.

This rearrangement joins TRBV5-1 to TRBJ1-2; 9 bases align to TRBD1. CDR3 length: 14 residues. J was trimmed by 8 bases and V by 0 bases; bases with no gene match: 5. Germline V CDR1 and CDR2: SGHRS, YFSETQ. The CDR3 protein is CASSLEGQGDGYTF. DNA for the CDR3: TGCGCCAGCAGCTTGGAGGGACAGGGTGACGGCTACACCTTC.

This sequence joins TRBV21-1 and TRBJ1-4; no DNA check was done on the table's D call, TRBD1. TRBV21-1 is classified as a pseudogene. This CDR3 is 19 amino acids long. In DNA form, the CDR3 reads TGTGCCAGCAGCTCGTTTACCGGGACAGGGCCCTATTTGAATGAAAAACTGTTTTTT. This translates into CASSSFTGTGPYLNEKLFF.

The chain employs TRBV5-1 and TRBJ1-5, with D maybe TRBD1 (6 bases). Germline V gene data show CDR1 as SGHRS and CDR2 as YFSETQ. The ends were cut back, 0 bases at V and 3 bases at J, with 13 bases in the middle. The CDR3 extends over 16 amino acids. The CDR3 here is CASSLGSGGDNQPQHF. The CDR3, as DNA: TGCGCCAGCAGCTTGGGGTCGGGGGGCGACAATCAGCCCCAGCATTTT. The entire variable domain, with the rest obtained from reference TRBV5-1 and TRBJ1-5, is as follows: KAGVTQTPRYLIKTRGQQVTLSCSPISGHRSVSWYQQTPGQGLQFLFEYFSETQRNKGNFPGRFSGRQFSNSRSEMNVSTLELGDSALYLCASSLGSGGDNQPQHFGDGTRLSIL.

The chain carries TRBV9 and TRBJ2-4; 12 nucleotides agree with TRBD1. CDR3 length: 15 residues. The V gene end was trimmed by 4 bases and the J gene end by 9 bases; junction bases not matched to a gene: 8. Germline CDR1 is SGDLS and CDR2 is YYNGEE. CDR3 in DNA: TGTGCCAGCAGCCCCCCGGGACAGGGGGCCGGCATTCAGTACTTC. Translated, it gives CASSPPGQGAGIQYF.

The chain is built from TRBV29-1 and TRBJ1-3; 8 nucleotides line up with TRBD1. Germline V CDR1 and CDR2: SQVTM, ANQGSEA. This CDR3 contains 18 residues. The V gene end was trimmed by 1 base and the J gene end by 0 bases; junction bases not matched to a gene: 11. This CDR3 is CSVEAGGYEGNSGNTIYF. The CDR3 DNA follows: TGCAGCGTTGAAGCAGGGGGCTACGAAGGGAACTCTGGAAACACCATATATTTT.

This rearrangement joins TRBV19 to TRBJ1-5, with D unclear. The length of the CDR3 is 15 residues. Between the trimmed V and J ends, which lost 3 bases and 0 bases, there was a span of 9 bases. Per germline, CDR1 LNHDA and CDR2 SQIVND (reference sequence). CDR3 sequence reads: CASSIISLSNQPQHF. CDR3 DNA: TGTGCCAGTAGTATCATTTCCCTTAGCAATCAGCCCCAGCATTTT. Full variable domain (missing parts from reference TRBV19 and TRBJ1-5): DGGITQSPKYLFRKEGQNVTLSCEQNLNHDAMYWYRQDPGQGLRLIYYSQIVNDFQKGDIAEGYSVSREKKESFPLTVTSAQKNPTAFYLCASSIISLSNQPQHFGDGTRLSIL.

The rearrangement uses TRBV5-1 and TRBJ1-2, with D possibly TRBD1 on 6 matching bases. CDR3 size: 13 residues. V was cut by 0 bases and J by 4 bases, with 7 bases left in between. The germline gives CDR1 SGHRS, CDR2 YFSETQ. CDR3 region: CASSLETGYGYTF. CDR3 nucleotides: TGCGCCAGCAGCTTGGAGACAGGCTATGGCTACACCTTC.

This clone was recorded once. The chain couples TRBV4-3 to TRBJ1-1; D gene ambiguous. The CDR3 totals 13 residues. The V gene lost 0 bases and the J gene lost 8 bases, with 10 bases spanning the gap. Germline-derived CDR1 and CDR2 are LGHNA and YSLEER. CDR3 sequence (DNA): TGCGCCAGCAGCCAAGATCTGGGCAGGGAAGCTTTCTTT. Protein sequence: CASSQDLGREAFF.

This clone was counted a few times. This sequence joins TRBV30 and TRBJ1-3; D gene uncertain. CDR1 and CDR2 from the germline V gene are GTSNPN and SVGIG (reference sequence). Trimming removed 8 bases from V and 0 bases from J, with 8 bases in between. The length of the CDR3 is 12 residues. The chain's CDR3 is CAMHRSGNTIYF. The CDR3 DNA reads as TGTGCCATGCATCGCTCTGGAAACACCATATATTTT.

This rearrangement joins TRBV6-2 or TRBV6-3 to TRBJ2-3, with a weak D call TRBD2 (6 bases). Trimming cost V 0 bases and J 3 bases, with 10 bases left between them. The CDR3 length is 15 residues. Germline loops: CDR1 MNHEY, CDR2 SVGEGT. The CDR3 region is CASSYSGSGTDTQYF. In DNA form, the CDR3 reads TGTGCCAGCAGTTACTCTGGTAGCGGAACAGATACGCAGTATTTT.

The genes are TRBV2 and TRBJ2-1; 11 bases are shared with TRBD1. CDR1 SNHLY and CDR2 FYNNEI come from the germline V gene. The length of the CDR3 is 13 residues. The ends lost 10 bases at V and 8 bases at J; junction bases unmatched: 7. The CDR3 loop reads CATPGQGDYEQFF. The CDR3 nucleotides read TGTGCCACCCCGGGACAGGGGGACTATGAGCAGTTCTTC.

The genes are TRBV6-2 or TRBV6-3 and TRBJ1-1, with 9 bases that match TRBD1. Looked up from germline, CDR1 is MNHEY and CDR2 is SVGEGT. Germline trimming cut 5 bases from V and 3 bases from J; bases unmatched to any gene: 7. The CDR3 runs to 15 residues. CDR3 residues: CASSTGQGWDTEAFF. CDR3 DNA sequence: TGTGCCAGCAGTACCGGACAGGGGTGGGACACTGAAGCTTTCTTT.

The chain uses TRBV7-9 and TRBJ1-1, with D hard to call. The CDR3 is made up of 10 amino acids. V was shortened by 7 bases and J by 7 bases, with 7 bases between the two germline ends. Germline V gene sequence: CDR1 SEHNR, CDR2 FQNEAQ (reference sequence). CDR3 amino acids: CASMPSEAFF. DNA of the CDR3: TGTGCCAGCATGCCGAGTGAAGCTTTCTTT.